This T cell receptor beta chain was observed in a study of blood T cell repertoires in COVID-19. Study context: Spain, Italy and the United States supplied samples that represented acute and convalescent COVID-19. T cells, B-cell-depleted T cells, or PBMCs supplied cDNA or gDNA.

Original analysis: Amplification from reference gene primers served as the basis for estimated nucleated cell counts. Libraries were prepared by immunoSEQ multiplex PCR; TCRdb keeps only in-frame clonotypes and omits some of them. V and J calls and clone size come straight from that table; D and trimming were deduced from the DNA. This table has about 200,000 clones, approximately 81% appearing once. The CDR3 is 15 residues long. V trimming: 0 bases; J trimming: 4 bases; junction bases outside the gene matches: 3. Germline assignment: CDR1 SGHRS and CDR2 YFSETQ. This sequence was found in a woman aged 80 or older with acute or convalescent COVID-19. The specimen was peripheral blood. The rearrangement uses TRBV5-1 and TRBJ2-2, with 7 bases matching TRBD1. The CDR3: CASSLDRGTTGELFF. The CDR3 nucleotides read TGCGCCAGCAGCTTGGACAGGGGTACCACCGGGGAGCTGTTTTTT.